This T cell receptor (beta chain) came from a study of HIV-infected children after antiretroviral therapy interruption (dated by TCRdb to the late 2010s). Background for the entire study: Eight children, all with CD4+ count above 500 and viral load below 50 copies/ml, were included, of whom four were on planned treatment interruption and four were on continuous treatment. The interruption group had a median age of roughly 9.5 years, compared with 7 to 8 years in the continuous treatment group. Exposure to EBV and CMV had been recorded for most participating children. Interruption-arm samples came from week 0, week 12, end of interruption (week 24 or 48), and about 3 years after study end. For the continuous-treatment arm, samples from the corresponding weeks 0, 48 and 150 were analyzed. TCR repertoires were compared between children on planned treatment interruption and children on continuous antiretroviral treatment, alongside thymic output measurements. On the study overall, not on this receptor specifically: In naive CD4+ repertoires of PTI patients, reduced CDR3 sharing between time points was observed after interruption began, whereas many sequences were found to be shared between end of interruption and 3 years later. Sorted CD45RA+ naive cells might include minor non-naive CD45RA+ populations such as EMRA or stem memory cells. The small number of patients is a limitation, and caution is needed when interpreting the data. The naive CD4+ Gini coefficient rose by the end of treatment interruption, suggesting clonal expansion, and returned to baseline by 3 years.

The germline V gene (reference sequence) yields SGHAT for CDR1 and FQDESV for CDR2. Between the V and J ends, shortened by 1 base and 6 bases respectively, the junction contains 6 bases. The CDR3, from cysteine to phenylalanine, totals 12 residues. Of all the DNA, just the CDR3 is kept, 36 bases in frame from base 1. What the treatment or condition label conveys for this sample: PENTA 11 planned treatment interruption arm or continuous ART arm. The participants were children from the United Kingdom between 2 and 15 years old who had been on ART with at least three drugs for 24 weeks or longer. Cryopreserved PBMCs containing at least 5 million viable cells were needed, and several candidate patients were excluded because their viable PBMC yield was low. Naive CD4+ CD45RA+ CD45RO- T cells were FACS-sorted from thawed PBMCs on a FACSAria III cell sorter. After sorting, the cells were fixed and RNA was extracted first with the RNeasy FFPE kit and then with the RNeasy Micro kit.

Receptors were amplified or captured by 3' RACE. TCR libraries were constructed from RNA with a 3' RACE protocol that used unique molecular identifiers to correct for PCR amplification bias. Up to 12 amplicon libraries were pooled and sequenced on an Illumina MiSeq with v2 2x250 paired-end chemistry. As for how the authors treated the data: Reads were processed with Decombinator to assign V and J genes and CDR3, with barcode-based error and PCR bias correction. Before the Gini coefficient was calculated with the R ineq package, repertoires were subsampled to the same depth. Three approaches were used to assess CDR3 similarity: GLIPH, Hamming distance and a shared triplet metric. In-frame beta chains were kept once TCRdb had trimmed the public reads at Q25 with fastp and called clones with MiXCR. A single entry per CDR3 protein holds the most common genes and DNA from its merged rows. TCRdb assigned the V and J calls; the authors' analysis was not used. The sample data list 45,000 to 50,000 distinct CDR3 sequences, and around 4.1% of these were observed just once. Together, the top ten hold 0.7% of the sample.

Many counts were recorded for this clonotype. The clone's antigen remains unknown. There are no base qualities to consult, and no much larger clone falls within one base. The sequences come from CD45RA+ CD4+ T cells from PBMCs, pooled from several time points, collected from a donor given antiretroviral therapy, either interrupted or continuous. The sample's cell subset or site label is to be understood as: naive CD4+ CD45RA+ CD45RO- T cells. This clonotype was obtained from a pool of human donors with HIV. Recombination linked TRBV11-1 to TRBJ2-5; no D gene call is confident. The sequenced DNA is TGTGCCAGCAGCTTAGGATTTCAGACCCAGTACTTC. It encodes CASSLGFQTQYF.